A single sample is the source of the 14 T cell receptor beta chains below, sequenced in a study of T-cell reconstitution after alpha-beta-depleted transplantation in children. The TCRbeta library incorporated unique molecular identifiers. One entry per CDR3 protein results from TCRdb running MiXCR on the PCR reads. The sample contains about 200,000 distinct CDR3 sequences, roughly 15% of which appear only once. The sequencing here drew on PBMCs from the stem cell graft donor, taken from the stem cell graft. The receptors were gathered from a human donor who donated a stem cell graft to a child with acute lymphoblastic leukemia.

Concerning this clonotype: This may be a read error: a much more frequent sequence differs by one nucleotide. The chain recombines TRBV7-8 with TRBJ1-2, with 8 bases that match TRBD1. The CDR3 totals 14 residues. The germline gives CDR1 SGHVS, CDR2 FQNEAQ. As DNA, the CDR3 is TGTGCCAGCAGCCGCGACAGGGGTACCTATGGCTGCACCTTC. This encodes CASSRDRGTYGCTF.

The chain uses TRBV10-3 and TRBJ2-7; no definite D call. Trimming shortened V by 3 bases and J by 0 bases, and 18 bases separated the two germline ends. This CDR3 contains 17 residues. In germline, CDR1 is ENHRY, CDR2 SYGVKD. The CDR3 region is CAISDNPTTVSSYEQYF. CDR3 in DNA: TGTGCCATCAGTGATAATCCTACCACAGTGAGCTCCTACGAGCAGTACTTC.

This clonotype was counted between two and nine times. CDR3 region: CSALREYDTDTQYF. The CDR3 DNA is TGCAGTGCCCTGAGGGAATATGACACAGATACGCAGTATTTT. The chain employs TRBV20-1 and TRBJ2-3; D possibly corresponds to TRBD2 (5 bases). V was trimmed by 6 bases and J by 2 bases, leaving 15 bases between them. CDR1 is DFQATT, CDR2 SNEGSKA, per germline (reference sequence). CDR3 length equals 14 residues.

The V and J genes are TRBV6-1 and TRBJ2-2, with D possibly being TRBD1 or TRBD2 (5 bases each). Germline V gene lookup returns CDR1 MNHNS and CDR2 SASEGT. Trimming left V 6 bases short and J 5 bases short, with 10 bases between. CDR3 length: 13 residues. As DNA, the CDR3 is TGTGCCAGCAGACAGAGGGGAACCGGGGAGCTGTTTTTT. Its protein is CASRQRGTGELFF.

This chain links TRBV7-9 with TRBJ2-7; 9 nucleotides align to TRBD2. The CDR3 sequence is 17 residues long. The germline CDR1 and CDR2 sequences are SEHNR and FQNEAQ (reference sequence). Trimming removed 5 bases from V and 2 bases from J; junction bases left unmatched: 13. The CDR3 spells CASSAWGPGLAAYEQYF. CDR3 bases: TGTGCCAGCAGCGCTTGGGGGCCGGGACTAGCTGCCTACGAGCAGTACTTC.

This clonotype appeared many times. J is TRBJ2-7 and V is TRBV5-1; 8 bases agree with TRBD1. CDR1 and CDR2 from the germline V gene are SGHRS and YFSETQ. The trim removed 4 bases at V and 7 bases at J, leaving 7 bases unmatched. The CDR3 spans 13 residues. In DNA form, the CDR3 reads TGCGCCAGCAGCCCACAGGGGGGAGAAGAGCAGTACTTC. It is translated as CASSPQGGEEQYF.

This clonotype was seen only a few times. The chain carries TRBV5-1 and TRBJ2-7; the match to TRBD1 covers 7 bases. The CDR3 length is 15 residues. Germline CDR1 SGHRS, CDR2 YFSETQ. Unmatched junction bases numbered 8, after V lost 4 bases and J lost 1 base. The CDR3 nucleotides are TGCGCCAGCAGCGAGGGACAGCAGTCATCCTACGAGCAGTACTTC. This translates into CASSEGQQSSYEQYF.

This clonotype was picked up many times. The chain links TRBV5-1 to TRBJ2-7; 7 bases align to TRBD1. CDR3 size: 19 residues. Germline values: CDR1 SGHRS, CDR2 YFSETQ. V lost 3 bases and J lost 3; bases outside the gene matches: 21. The CDR3 DNA reads TGCGCCAGCAGCTCAACCTCCTACAGGGGAATGGTTTTCGTCTACGAGCAGTACTTC. Translating it yields CASSSTSYRGMVFVYEQYF.

There are many counts of this clonotype. The chain uses TRBV20-1 and TRBJ2-1; the D is unclear. Germline CDR1 and CDR2: DFQATT and SNEGSKA (reference sequence). The CDR3 runs to 12 residues. V shed 3 bases and J shed 4 bases, with 7 bases lying between them. CDR3 loop: CSASTTYNEQFF. In DNA form, the CDR3 reads TGCAGTGCTAGTACCACGTACAATGAGCAGTTCTTC.

The chain has TRBV5-8 and TRBJ1-5, with 11 nucleotides matching TRBD1. V shed 5 bases, J shed 6 bases, and the junction held 13 bases outside the gene matches. Germline assignment: CDR1 SGHTS and CDR2 YDEGEE. The CDR3 runs to 17 residues. The CDR3, as DNA: TGTGCCAGCAGTTACCGGACAGGGGGCGGGGGAGGTCAGCCCCAGCATTTT. Protein product: CASSYRTGGGGGQPQHF.

This clonotype was observed a handful of times. The V gene is TRBV7-6, the J gene TRBJ2-1, with D possibly being TRBD1 or TRBD2 (5 bases each). CDR3 length: 15 amino acids. Trimming took off 6 bases at V and 5 bases at J, with 17 bases between the two ends. CDR1 and CDR2 (germline): SGHVS, FNYEAQ. CDR3 nucleotides: TGTGCCAGCAGTCCAAATACCGGGGCGAACAATGAGCAGTTCTTC. Amino acid sequence: CASSPNTGANNEQFF.

This clonotype was detected ten times or more. In nucleotides, the CDR3 is TGCAGTGCTGCCGGGACAGTGTTCTCTGGGGCCAACGTCCTGACTTTC. Its protein is CSAAGTVFSGANVLTF. The V call is TRBV20-1, the J call TRBJ2-6, with 7 bases fitting TRBD1. In germline, CDR1 is DFQATT, CDR2 SNEGSKA (reference sequence). J was trimmed by 0 bases and V by 5 bases; bases with no gene match: 7. This CDR3 contains 16 residues.

The chain employs TRBV6-1 and TRBJ2-6; unclear D gene. The CDR3 is 17 residues long. V was trimmed by 5 bases and J by 0 bases, leaving 14 bases between them. Looked up from germline, CDR1 is MNHNS and CDR2 is SASEGT. The CDR3: CASSTGDKPSGANVLTF. The CDR3 nucleotides read TGTGCCAGCAGTACCGGAGACAAACCCTCTGGGGCCAACGTCCTGACTTTC.

This clonotype was seen repeatedly, ten times or more. V usage is TRBV7-2 and J usage is TRBJ2-7; maybe TRBD1 (6 bases). The CDR3 extends over 13 amino acids. V dropped 8 bases and J dropped 3 bases, with 14 bases sitting between them. Germline values: CDR1 SGHTA, CDR2 FQGNSA. The CDR3 DNA sequence: TGTGCCAGCGGCGGCGACAGGCTCTACGAGCAGTACTTC. The encoded protein is CASGGDRLYEQYF. The full variable domain, with the rest looked up from reference TRBV7-2 and TRBJ2-7, is GAGVSQSPSNKVTEKGKDVELRCDPISGHTALYWYRQSLGQGLEFLIYFQGNSAPDKSGLPSDRFSAERTGGSVSTLTIQRTQQEDSAVYLCASGGDRLYEQYFGPGTRLTVT.